These 15 T cell receptor beta chains share one sample of origin, sequenced in a study of OX40 agonist ivuxolimab in advanced cancers. Only in-frame clones appear in the TCRdb table, and some are missing; sequencing was by immunoSEQ multiplex PCR. The sample records 85,000 to 95,000 clones, over 75% being singletons. The sample here was CD4+ or CD8+ T cells sorted from blood, taken in a trial of the OX40 agonist ivuxolimab. The receptors come from an adult with an advanced solid tumor such as melanoma, head and neck, liver or kidney cancer.

V gene TRBV18 combines with J gene TRBJ2-7; 8 nucleotides line up with TRBD1. With 3 bases clipped from V and 4 bases from J, the junction kept 8 bases outside the gene matches. Germline lookup yields CDR1 KGHSH and CDR2 LQKENI. The length of the CDR3 is 15 residues. The CDR3 region is CASSPSAGGGYEQYF. The DNA for the CDR3 is TGTGCCAGCTCACCTAGTGCAGGGGGCGGATACGAGCAGTACTTC. Full variable domain (remainder filled in from reference TRBV18 and TRBJ2-7): NAGVMQNPRHLVRRRGQEARLRCSPMKGHSHVYWYRQLPEEGLKFMVYLQKENIIDESGMPKERFSAEFPKEGPSILRIQQVVRGDSAAYFCASSPSAGGGYEQYFGPGTRLTVT.

The genes are TRBV14 and TRBJ2-7, with TRBD2 matching over 16 bases. V gave up 2 bases and J gave up 4 bases; unmatched junction bases: 14. Germline lookup yields CDR1 SGHDN and CDR2 FVKESK. This CDR3 spans 20 amino acids. The CDR3 spells CASSQSFGTSGRAGLYEQYF. The CDR3 region has the DNA TGTGCCAGCAGCCAATCCTTCGGGACTAGCGGGAGGGCCGGGCTGTACGAGCAGTACTTC.

The chain recombines TRBV21-1 with TRBJ2-3. TRBV21-1 is marked as a pseudogene. There are 17 residues in the CDR3. The CDR3: CASSKRRGRGPTDTQYF. Here the CDR3 DNA reads TGTGCCAGCAGCAAAAGGCGGGGCCGGGGGCCCACAGATACGCAGTATTTT.

This sequence joins TRBV19 and TRBJ1-5, with 8 positions matching TRBD1. Germline loops: CDR1 LNHDA, CDR2 SQIVND (reference sequence). The J segment lost 6 bases and the V segment lost 3 bases, leaving 7 bases of the junction unmatched. This CDR3 is built from 15 residues. In DNA form, the CDR3 reads TGTGCCAGTAGTATTTCGGCAGGGGGCTTTCAGCCCCAGCATTTT. This encodes CASSISAGGFQPQHF.

This clone was recorded only once. V and J are TRBV7-6 and TRBJ2-1; 12 bases match TRBD2. The germline V gene has CDR1 SGHVS and CDR2 FNYEAQ. The length of the CDR3 is 16 residues. V shed 3 bases, J shed 2 bases, and the junction held 2 bases outside the gene matches. The CDR3: CASSFTSGRPYNEQFF. In nucleotides, the CDR3 is TGTGCCAGCAGCTTTACTAGCGGGAGGCCCTACAATGAGCAGTTCTTC.

The rearrangement uses TRBV27 and TRBJ2-3; D is perhaps TRBD1 (6 bases). Germline assignment: CDR1 MNHEY and CDR2 SMNVEV (reference sequence). The ends were cut back, 2 bases at V and 5 bases at J, with 14 bases in the middle. The CDR3 is 15 residues long. The CDR3 reads CASSLQGLGLDTQYF. The CDR3 DNA sequence: TGTGCCAGCAGTTTACAGGGGCTTGGGTTAGATACGCAGTATTTT.

The rearrangement links TRBV7-9 to TRBJ2-1; a possible D gene is TRBD2 (5 bases). There are 14 residues in the CDR3. Germline V gene data show CDR1 as SEHNR and CDR2 as FQNEAQ (reference sequence). Trimming left V 5 bases short and J 6 bases short, with 14 bases between. CDR3 in DNA: TGTGCCAGCAGCACCTGGCGGGCAGGCAATGAGCAGTTCTTC. Protein: CASSTWRAGNEQFF. Variable domain in full (rest from reference TRBV7-9 and TRBJ2-1): DTGVSQNPRHKITKRGQNVTFRCDPISEHNRLYWYRQTLGQGPEFLTYFQNEAQLEKSRLLSDRFSAERPKGSFSTLEIQRTEQGDSAMYLCASSTWRAGNEQFFGPGTRLTVL.

The rearrangement uses TRBV30 and TRBJ2-7; D is possibly TRBD2 (5 bases). V lost 3 bases and J 2 bases, leaving 11 bases between the germline ends. The CDR3 contains 13 residues. CDR1 is GTSNPN and CDR2 is SVGIG in the germline V gene (reference sequence). The CDR3 here is CAWRRSGTYEQYF. In DNA, the CDR3 is TGTGCCTGGAGAAGGTCGGGAACCTACGAGCAGTACTTC.

This chain links TRBV7-9 with TRBJ1-5; the D gene is possibly TRBD1 (5 bases). Trimming cost V 2 bases and J 7 bases, with 15 bases left between them. Germline lookup yields CDR1 SEHNR and CDR2 FQNEAQ (reference sequence). The CDR3 covers 15 residues. CDR3 amino acids: CASSLQTGVQQPQHF. Written as DNA, the CDR3 is TGTGCCAGCAGCTTACAAACAGGTGTCCAGCAGCCCCAGCATTTT.

CDR3 amino acids: CASSQGDGEETQYF. As DNA, the CDR3 is TGTGCCAGCAGCCAAGGGGACGGAGAAGAGACCCAGTACTTC. This chain links TRBV4-2 with TRBJ2-5; D possibly uses TRBD1 or TRBD2 (5 bases each). Germline V gene sequence: CDR1 LGHNA, CDR2 YNFKEQ. CDR3 length equals 14 residues. The V end was cut by 1 base, the J end by 3 bases, with 9 bases between.

The chain uses TRBV2 and TRBJ2-7; D uncertain. The germline CDR1 and CDR2 sequences are SNHLY and FYNNEI. The length of the CDR3 is 11 residues. V was pared by 8 bases and J by 4 bases, with 9 bases between. The CDR3 protein is CASAIKYEQYF. CDR3 DNA: TGTGCCAGCGCCATAAAATACGAGCAGTACTTC.

The V and J genes are TRBV18 and TRBJ2-7; D not certain. The germline V gene encodes CDR1 KGHSH and CDR2 LQKENI. Deletions cut 0 bases from V and 1 base from J, with 10 bases between. The CDR3 is 15 residues long. CDR3 nucleotides: TGTGCCAGCTCACCACCGCAGGCGAGGTCCTACGAGCAGTACTTC. Protein product: CASSPPQARSYEQYF.

V is TRBV5-1 and J is TRBJ2-7; possible D gene TRBD2, 5 bases. The germline CDR1 and CDR2 sequences are SGHRS and YFSETQ. There are 15 residues in the CDR3. V was shortened by 0 bases and J by 3 bases, with 13 bases between the two germline ends. CDR3 region: CASSLAGAGLYEQYF. The CDR3 nucleotides read TGCGCCAGCAGCTTGGCCGGAGCAGGACTCTACGAGCAGTACTTC.

The chain links TRBV6-1 to TRBJ1-5, with TRBD1 matching over 7 bases. The CDR3 consists of 13 residues. The V and J ends lost 6 bases and 4 bases, in that order; junction bases with no gene match: 3. Germline values: CDR1 MNHNS, CDR2 SASEGT. The DNA of the CDR3 is TGTGCCAGCAGCCGACAGGGAAATCAGCCCCAGCATTTT. Translated, it gives CASSRQGNQPQHF.

V usage is TRBV21-1 and J usage is TRBJ2-1; the tabulated D call, TRBD1, remains unverified against the DNA. TRBV21-1 represents a pseudogene. The CDR3 is 14 amino acids. Here the CDR3 DNA reads TGTGCCAGCAGCACGGGACAGGGCAACAATGAGCAGTTCTTC. Translating it yields CASSTGQGNNEQFF.